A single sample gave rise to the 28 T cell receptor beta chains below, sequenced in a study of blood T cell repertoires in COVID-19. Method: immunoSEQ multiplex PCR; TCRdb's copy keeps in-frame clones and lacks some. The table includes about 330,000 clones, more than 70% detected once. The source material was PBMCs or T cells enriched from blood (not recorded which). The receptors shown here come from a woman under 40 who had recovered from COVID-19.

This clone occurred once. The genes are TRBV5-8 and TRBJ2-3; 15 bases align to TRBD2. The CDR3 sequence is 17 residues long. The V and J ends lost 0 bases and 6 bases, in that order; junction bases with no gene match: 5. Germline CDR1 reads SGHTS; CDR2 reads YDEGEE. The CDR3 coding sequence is TGTGCCAGCAGCTTGGCCAGGACTAGCGGGGGGGAGGATACGCAGTATTTT. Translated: CASSLARTSGGEDTQYF.

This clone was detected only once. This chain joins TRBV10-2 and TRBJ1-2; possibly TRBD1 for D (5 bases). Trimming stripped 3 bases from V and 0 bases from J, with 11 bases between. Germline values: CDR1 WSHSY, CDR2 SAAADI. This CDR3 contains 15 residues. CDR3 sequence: CASSDPGIANYGYTF. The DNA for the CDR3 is TGCGCCAGCAGTGACCCAGGGATAGCTAACTATGGCTACACCTTC.

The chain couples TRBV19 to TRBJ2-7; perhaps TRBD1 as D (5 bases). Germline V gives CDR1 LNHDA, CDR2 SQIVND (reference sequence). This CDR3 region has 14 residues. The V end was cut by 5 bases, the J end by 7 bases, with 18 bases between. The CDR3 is CASSPHKGSGEQYF. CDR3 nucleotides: TGTGCCAGTAGTCCCCATAAGGGGTCAGGTGAGCAGTACTTC.

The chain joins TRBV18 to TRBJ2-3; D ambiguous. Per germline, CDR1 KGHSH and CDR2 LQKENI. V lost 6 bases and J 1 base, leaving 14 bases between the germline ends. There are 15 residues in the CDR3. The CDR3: CASSPWRSRTDTQYF. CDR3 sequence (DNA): TGTGCCAGCTCCCCTTGGCGGAGCCGCACAGATACGCAGTATTTT.

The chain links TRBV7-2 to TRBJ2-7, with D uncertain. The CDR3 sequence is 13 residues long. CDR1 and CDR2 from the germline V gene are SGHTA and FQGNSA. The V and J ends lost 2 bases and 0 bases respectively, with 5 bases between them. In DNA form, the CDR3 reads TGTGCCAGCAGCTTACCTAGCTCCTACGAGCAGTACTTC. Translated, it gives CASSLPSSYEQYF.

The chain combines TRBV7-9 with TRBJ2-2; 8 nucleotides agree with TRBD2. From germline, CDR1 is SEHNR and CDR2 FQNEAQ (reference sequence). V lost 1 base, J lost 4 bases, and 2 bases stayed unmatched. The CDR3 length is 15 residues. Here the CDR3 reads CASSLDSGATGELFF. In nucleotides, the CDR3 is TGTGCCAGCAGCTTAGATAGCGGGGCCACCGGGGAGCTGTTTTTT.

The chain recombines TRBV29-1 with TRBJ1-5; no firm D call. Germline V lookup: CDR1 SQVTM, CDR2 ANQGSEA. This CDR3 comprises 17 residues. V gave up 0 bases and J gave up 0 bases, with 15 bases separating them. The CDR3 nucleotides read TGCAGCGTTGAAGACCTAACAGAGATCCCTAGCAATCAGCCCCAGCATTTT. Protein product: CSVEDLTEIPSNQPQHF.

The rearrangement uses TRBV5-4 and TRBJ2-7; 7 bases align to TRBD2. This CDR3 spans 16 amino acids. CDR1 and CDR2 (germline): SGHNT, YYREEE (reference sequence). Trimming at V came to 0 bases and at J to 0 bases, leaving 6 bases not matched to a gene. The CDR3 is CASSLDASGSSYEQYF. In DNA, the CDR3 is TGTGCCAGCAGCTTGGACGCTAGCGGTAGCTCCTACGAGCAGTACTTC.

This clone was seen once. This CDR3 is CASSVTGTGDYGYTF. The CDR3 DNA sequence: TGTGCCAGCAGCGTCACCGGGACAGGGGATTATGGCTACACCTTC. This chain links TRBV11-2 with TRBJ1-2, with 10 positions matching TRBD1. The trim removed 5 bases at V and 5 bases at J, leaving 8 bases unmatched. The CDR3 extends over 15 amino acids. Germline V gene data show CDR1 as SGHAT and CDR2 as FQNNGV.

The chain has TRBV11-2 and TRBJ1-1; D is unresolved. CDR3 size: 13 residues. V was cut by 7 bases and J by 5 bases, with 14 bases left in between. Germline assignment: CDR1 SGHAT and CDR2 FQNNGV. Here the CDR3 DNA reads TGTGCCAGCACTCGCGGAGGGTGGACTGAAGCTTTCTTT. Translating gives CASTRGGWTEAFF.

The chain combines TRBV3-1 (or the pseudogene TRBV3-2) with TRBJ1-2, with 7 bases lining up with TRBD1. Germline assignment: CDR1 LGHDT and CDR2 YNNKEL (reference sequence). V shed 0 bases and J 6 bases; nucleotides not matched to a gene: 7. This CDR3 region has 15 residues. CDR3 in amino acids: CASSQEGPRGHGYTF. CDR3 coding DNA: TGTGCCAGCAGCCAAGAGGGACCTAGGGGGCATGGCTACACCTTC.

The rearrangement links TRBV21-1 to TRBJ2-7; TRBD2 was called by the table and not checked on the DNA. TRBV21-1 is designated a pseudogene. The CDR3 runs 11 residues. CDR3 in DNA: TGTGCCAGGGGGGGGTCCTACGAGCAGTACTTC. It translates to CARGGSYEQYF.

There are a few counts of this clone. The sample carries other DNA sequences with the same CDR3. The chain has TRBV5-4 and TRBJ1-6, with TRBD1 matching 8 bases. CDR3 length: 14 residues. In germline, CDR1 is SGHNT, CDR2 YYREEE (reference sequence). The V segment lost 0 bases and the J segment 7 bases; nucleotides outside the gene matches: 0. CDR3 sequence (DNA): TGTGCCAGCAGCTTGGACAGGGGGAATTCACCCCTCCACTTT. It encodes CASSLDRGNSPLHF.

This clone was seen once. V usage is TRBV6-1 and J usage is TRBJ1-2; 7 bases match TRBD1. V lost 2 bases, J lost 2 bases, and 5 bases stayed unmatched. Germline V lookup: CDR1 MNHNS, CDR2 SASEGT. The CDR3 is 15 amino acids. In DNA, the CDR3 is TGTGCCAGCAGTGAATCCGGGACAGCCAACTATGGCTACACCTTC. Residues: CASSESGTANYGYTF.

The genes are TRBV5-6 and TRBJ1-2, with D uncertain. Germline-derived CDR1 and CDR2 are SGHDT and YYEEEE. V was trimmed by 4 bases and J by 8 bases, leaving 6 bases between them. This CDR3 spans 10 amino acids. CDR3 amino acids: CASSGRGYTF. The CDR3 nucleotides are TGTGCCAGCAGCGGTAGAGGCTACACCTTC.

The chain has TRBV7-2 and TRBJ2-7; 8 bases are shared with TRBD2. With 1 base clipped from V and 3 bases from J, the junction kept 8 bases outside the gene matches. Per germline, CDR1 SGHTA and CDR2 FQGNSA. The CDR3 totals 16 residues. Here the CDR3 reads CASSLGRGGLNYEQYF. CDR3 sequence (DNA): TGTGCCAGCAGCTTAGGCCGGGGGGGACTAAACTACGAGCAGTACTTC.

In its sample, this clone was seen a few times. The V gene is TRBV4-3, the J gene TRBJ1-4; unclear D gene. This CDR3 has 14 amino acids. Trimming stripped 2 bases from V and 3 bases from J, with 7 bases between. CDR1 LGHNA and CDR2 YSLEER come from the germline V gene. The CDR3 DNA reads TGCGCCAGCAGCCAACAGGCTGCTAATGAAAAACTGTTTTTT. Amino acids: CASSQQAANEKLFF.

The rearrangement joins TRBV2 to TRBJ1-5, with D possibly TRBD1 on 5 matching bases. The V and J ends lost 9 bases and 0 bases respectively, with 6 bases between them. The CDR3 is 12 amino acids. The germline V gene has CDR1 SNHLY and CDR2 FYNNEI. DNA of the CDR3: TGTGCCAGTCAGGGTAGCAATCAGCCCCAGCATTTT. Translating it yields CASQGSNQPQHF.

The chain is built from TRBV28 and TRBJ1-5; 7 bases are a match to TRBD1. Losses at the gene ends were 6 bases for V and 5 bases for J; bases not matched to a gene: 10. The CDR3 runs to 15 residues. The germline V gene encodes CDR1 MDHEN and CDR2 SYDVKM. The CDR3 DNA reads TGTGCCAGCAGCCCACGGACAGGTGACGATCAGCCCCAGCATTTT. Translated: CASSPRTGDDQPQHF. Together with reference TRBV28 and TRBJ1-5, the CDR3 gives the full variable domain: DVKVTQSSRYLVKRTGEKVFLECVQDMDHENMFWYRQDPGLGLRLIYFSYDVKMKEKGDIPEGYSVSREKKERFSLILESASTNQTSMYLCASSPRTGDDQPQHFGDGTRLSIL.

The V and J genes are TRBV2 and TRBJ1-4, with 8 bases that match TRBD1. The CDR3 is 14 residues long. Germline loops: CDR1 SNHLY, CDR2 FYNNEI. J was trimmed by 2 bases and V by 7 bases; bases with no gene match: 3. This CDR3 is CASTGDRTNEKLFF. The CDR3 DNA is TGTGCCAGCACCGGGGACAGGACTAATGAAAAACTGTTTTTT.

The CDR3 is CASISLSYEQYF. The CDR3 DNA follows: TGTGCCAGCATCTCTCTTTCCTACGAGCAGTACTTC. The rearrangement uses TRBV9 and TRBJ2-7; D unresolved. Per germline, CDR1 SGDLS and CDR2 YYNGEE. V dropped 6 bases and J dropped 1 base, with 8 bases sitting between them. CDR3 size: 12 residues.

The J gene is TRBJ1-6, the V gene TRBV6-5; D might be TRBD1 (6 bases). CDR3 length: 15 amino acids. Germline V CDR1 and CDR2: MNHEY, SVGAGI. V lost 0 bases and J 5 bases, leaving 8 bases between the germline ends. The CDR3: CASSYSGGHNSPLHF. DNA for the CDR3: TGTGCCAGCAGTTACTCCGGGGGGCATAATTCACCCCTCCACTTT.

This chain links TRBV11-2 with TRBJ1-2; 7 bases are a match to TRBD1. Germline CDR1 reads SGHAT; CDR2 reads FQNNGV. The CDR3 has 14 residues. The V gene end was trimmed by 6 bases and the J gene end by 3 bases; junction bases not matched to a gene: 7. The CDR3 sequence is CASSFGQVDYGYTF. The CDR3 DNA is TGTGCCAGCAGTTTTGGACAGGTTGACTATGGCTACACCTTC. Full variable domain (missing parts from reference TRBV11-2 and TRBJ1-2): EAGVAQSPRYKIIEKRQSVAFWCNPISGHATLYWYQQILGQGPKLLIQFQNNGVVDDSQLPKDRFSAERLKGVDSTLKIQPAKLEDSAVYLCASSFGQVDYGYTFGSGTRLTVV.

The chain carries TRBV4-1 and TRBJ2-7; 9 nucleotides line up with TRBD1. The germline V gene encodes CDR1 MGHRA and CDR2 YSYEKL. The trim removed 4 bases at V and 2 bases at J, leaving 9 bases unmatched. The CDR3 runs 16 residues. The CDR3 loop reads CASSRQSGTGTYEQYF. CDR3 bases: TGCGCCAGCAGCCGGCAGTCCGGGACAGGGACCTACGAGCAGTACTTC.

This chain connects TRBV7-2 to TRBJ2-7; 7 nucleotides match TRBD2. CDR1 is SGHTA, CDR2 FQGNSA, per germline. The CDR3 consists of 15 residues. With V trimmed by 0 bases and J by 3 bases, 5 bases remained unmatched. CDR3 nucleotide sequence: TGTGCCAGCAGCTTAGCGGGGGGAGGGGACTACGAGCAGTACTTC. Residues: CASSLAGGGDYEQYF.

DNA of the CDR3: TGCGCCAGCAGCATTGGACAGGGTGCAACTAATGAAAAACTGTTTTTT. This gives the protein CASSIGQGATNEKLFF. The chain joins TRBV5-1 to TRBJ1-4; 8 nucleotides agree with TRBD1. CDR3 size: 16 residues. Germline V gene lookup returns CDR1 SGHRS and CDR2 YFSETQ. V was pared by 4 bases and J by 0 bases, with 5 bases of the junction left unmatched. The entire variable domain, with the rest obtained from reference TRBV5-1 and TRBJ1-4, is as follows: KAGVTQTPRYLIKTRGQQVTLSCSPISGHRSVSWYQQTPGQGLQFLFEYFSETQRNKGNFPGRFSGRQFSNSRSEMNVSTLELGDSALYLCASSIGQGATNEKLFFGSGTQLSVL.

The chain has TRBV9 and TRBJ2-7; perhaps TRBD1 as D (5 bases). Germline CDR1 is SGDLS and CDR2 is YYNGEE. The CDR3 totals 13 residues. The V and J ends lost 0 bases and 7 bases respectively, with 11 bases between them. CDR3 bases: TGTGCCAGCAGCGTAGGGGGCAGAGGAGAGCAGTACTTC. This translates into CASSVGGRGEQYF.

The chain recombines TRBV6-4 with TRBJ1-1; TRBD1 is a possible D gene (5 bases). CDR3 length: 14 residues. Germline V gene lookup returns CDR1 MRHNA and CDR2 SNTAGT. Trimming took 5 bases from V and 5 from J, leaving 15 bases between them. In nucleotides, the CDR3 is TGTGCCAGCAGTAGCGACATGGGGGGAACTGAAGCTTTCTTT. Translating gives CASSSDMGGTEAFF.